These 18 T cell receptor beta chains were all obtained from the same sample, sequenced in a study of blood T cell repertoires in COVID-19. The protocol was immunoSEQ multiplex PCR, while the TCRdb copy is restricted to in-frame clones and leaves out a portion. Of around 120,000 clones in the sample, 79% are singletons; the top ten hold approximately 4%. Material: peripheral blood. These receptor sequences come from a woman aged 80 or over with acute or convalescent COVID-19.

The chain employs TRBV2 and TRBJ1-2; possible D gene TRBD1, 6 bases. V was pared by 8 bases and J by 0 bases, with 16 bases between. Germline values: CDR1 SNHLY, CDR2 FYNNEI. The CDR3 sequence is 15 residues long. CDR3 residues: CASQGSRGTNYGYTF. CDR3 DNA: TGTGCCAGCCAGGGGTCTAGGGGGACTAACTATGGCTACACCTTC.

CDR3 in amino acids: CASSLGPQNTIYF. CDR3 DNA: TGTGCCAGCAGTTTGGGGCCCCAAAACACCATATATTTT. The chain is built from TRBV27 and TRBJ1-3; maybe TRBD1 (5 bases). The germline V gene encodes CDR1 MNHEY and CDR2 SMNVEV (reference sequence). Trimming cost V 3 bases and J 6 bases, with 9 bases left between them. The CDR3 totals 13 residues.

This sequence joins TRBV10-3 and TRBJ1-1; maybe TRBD1 (6 bases). The V and J ends lost 3 bases and 6 bases respectively, with 11 bases between them. This CDR3 is built from 13 residues. Looked up from germline, CDR1 is ENHRY and CDR2 is SYGVKD. The CDR3 spells CAISEGGGSEAFF. The DNA of the CDR3 is TGTGCCATCAGTGAAGGGGGTGGGTCTGAAGCTTTCTTT.

The V call is TRBV19, the J call TRBJ1-1, with 7 bases that match TRBD1. The V gene's germline CDR1 is LNHDA and CDR2 SQIVND (reference sequence). CDR3 length: 13 amino acids. V dropped 6 bases and J dropped 7; count of bases not matched to a gene: 8. In DNA, the CDR3 is TGTGCCAGTAGATCCCGCGGGACAGATGAAGCTTTCTTT. Encoded protein: CASRSRGTDEAFF. Together with reference TRBV19 and TRBJ1-1, the CDR3 gives the full variable domain: DGGITQSPKYLFRKEGQNVTLSCEQNLNHDAMYWYRQDPGQGLRLIYYSQIVNDFQKGDIAEGYSVSREKKESFPLTVTSAQKNPTAFYLCASRSRGTDEAFFGQGTRLTVV.

The V gene is TRBV2, the J gene TRBJ2-6; 8 bases fit TRBD1. This CDR3 region has 17 residues. The germline V gene has CDR1 SNHLY and CDR2 FYNNEI. V was clipped by 9 bases and J by 0 bases; unmatched bases: 10. The CDR3 is CASIRDRRSSGANVLTF. The CDR3, as DNA: TGTGCCAGTATCCGGGACAGGAGGTCCTCTGGGGCCAACGTCCTGACTTTC.

The chain joins TRBV19 to TRBJ2-1; D possibly corresponds to TRBD2 (6 bases). The germline V gene has CDR1 LNHDA and CDR2 SQIVND (reference sequence). The CDR3 length is 16 residues. V was pared by 3 bases and J by 1 base, with 13 bases between. CDR3 coding DNA: TGTGCCAGTAGTATTCTCGGGAGACGATCCTACAATGAGCAGTTCTTC. Translated: CASSILGRRSYNEQFF.

The chain links TRBV2 to TRBJ1-2; 9 positions match TRBD1. Germline V gene sequence: CDR1 SNHLY, CDR2 FYNNEI. The CDR3 runs 15 residues. J lost 6 bases, V lost 4 bases, and 9 bases had no gene match. CDR3 nucleotides: TGTGCCAGCAGTGGAACCCCGGGACAGGGACATGGCTACACCTTC. Protein sequence: CASSGTPGQGHGYTF.

The CDR3, as DNA: TGTGCCAGCAGCGGGGACAGGGGGCGTTTTCGGACCGGGGAGCTGTTTTTT. Its protein is CASSGDRGRFRTGELFF. The J gene is TRBJ2-2, the V gene TRBV7-9, with 12 positions matching TRBD1. With 5 bases clipped from V and 5 bases from J, the junction kept 9 bases outside the gene matches. The CDR3 has 17 amino acids. CDR1 is SEHNR and CDR2 is FQNEAQ in the germline V gene (reference sequence).

The gene calls are TRBV12-3 or TRBV12-4 and TRBJ1-2; TRBD1 matches at 8 bases. V lost 6 bases, J lost 6 bases, and 6 bases stayed unmatched. CDR3 size: 13 residues. CDR3 residues: CASSPTGENGYTF. The CDR3 DNA reads as TGTGCCAGCAGCCCGACAGGGGAGAATGGCTACACCTTC.

The CDR3 DNA follows: TGTGCCAGTAGCGATTCACAGGGGGCGCAGGGTTCACCCCTCCACTTT. Translating gives CASSDSQGAQGSPLHF. This chain links TRBV19 with TRBJ1-6; TRBD1 matches at 9 bases. Germline assignment: CDR1 LNHDA and CDR2 SQIVND (reference sequence). The CDR3 spans 16 residues. V was clipped by 6 bases and J by 9 bases; unmatched bases: 12.

The chain is built from TRBV3-1 (or the pseudogene TRBV3-2) and TRBJ1-4; no firm D call. The CDR3 runs 14 residues. The ends were cut back, 0 bases at V and 8 bases at J, with 10 bases in the middle. Germline V gene data show CDR1 as LGHDT and CDR2 as YNNKEL (reference sequence). CDR3 DNA sequence: TGTGCCAGCAGCCAAGACAGGATACAGGAAAAACTGTTTTTT. Its translation: CASSQDRIQEKLFF.

The CDR3 is CASSLGQPYEKLFF. The DNA of the CDR3 is TGTGCCAGCAGCCTGGGACAGCCTTATGAAAAACTGTTTTTT. J is TRBJ1-4 and V is TRBV3-1 (or the pseudogene TRBV3-2); TRBD1 matches 7 bases. The CDR3 totals 14 residues. Germline CDR1 is LGHDT and CDR2 is YNNKEL (reference sequence). J was trimmed by 6 bases and V by 4 bases; bases with no gene match: 5.

This chain links TRBV27 with TRBJ1-5, with a possible D match to TRBD1 (6 bases). CDR1 and CDR2 (germline): MNHEY, SMNVEV (reference sequence). The CDR3 is 15 amino acids. Trimming stripped 3 bases from V and 6 bases from J, with 15 bases between. Here the CDR3 reads CASSFKDSISQPQHF. As DNA, the CDR3 is TGTGCCAGCAGTTTCAAGGACAGCATCAGTCAGCCCCAGCATTTT.

This clone occurred a few times. The J gene is TRBJ2-7, the V gene TRBV20-1, with D possibly being TRBD1 (5 bases). This CDR3 spans 14 amino acids. V was cut by 3 bases and J by 9 bases, with 21 bases left in between. CDR1 DFQATT and CDR2 SNEGSKA come from the germline V gene (reference sequence). The CDR3 DNA sequence: TGCAGTGCTAGTCCCACTCCCGACAGCGTAGCGCAGTACTTC. It specifies CSASPTPDSVAQYF.

V is TRBV7-9 and J is TRBJ2-2; the D gene is possibly TRBD2 (7 bases). The V end lost 5 bases, the J end lost 5 bases, and 27 bases lay between the germline ends. Germline loops: CDR1 SEHNR, CDR2 FQNEAQ (reference sequence). The CDR3 is 19 amino acids. The CDR3 DNA reads as TGTGCCAGCAGCCCAGACCCCCCTTTTGGGGGGGGCAGGACCGGGGAGCTGTTTTTT. Residues: CASSPDPPFGGGRTGELFF.

V and J are TRBV4-1 and TRBJ1-4, with TRBD1 as a possible D gene (5 bases). The CDR3 loop spans 15 amino acids. The germline gives CDR1 MGHRA, CDR2 YSYEKL. V was trimmed by 1 base and J by 8 bases, leaving 14 bases between them. In nucleotides, the CDR3 is TGCGCCAGCAGCCAAGGGGTCAGGGAGGGGGAAAAACTGTTTTTT. It yields the protein CASSQGVREGEKLFF.

The V call is TRBV5-1, the J call TRBJ1-5, with TRBD1 as a possible D gene (5 bases). CDR3 length equals 13 residues. CDR1 and CDR2 from the germline V gene are SGHRS and YFSETQ. The V gene lost 1 base and the J gene lost 7 bases, with 9 bases spanning the gap. This CDR3 is CASSLIRAQPQHF. The CDR3 nucleotides are TGCGCCAGCAGCTTGATCAGGGCCCAGCCCCAGCATTTT.

CDR3 residues: CASSDSGGRFREKLFF. The CDR3, as DNA: TGTGCCAGCAGTGATTCAGGGGGGAGGTTTCGTGAAAAACTGTTTTTT. This chain uses TRBV6-1 with TRBJ1-4, with 7 bases aligning to TRBD1. V was pared by 3 bases and J by 7 bases, with 11 bases of the junction left unmatched. The germline gives CDR1 MNHNS, CDR2 SASEGT. The CDR3 totals 16 residues.